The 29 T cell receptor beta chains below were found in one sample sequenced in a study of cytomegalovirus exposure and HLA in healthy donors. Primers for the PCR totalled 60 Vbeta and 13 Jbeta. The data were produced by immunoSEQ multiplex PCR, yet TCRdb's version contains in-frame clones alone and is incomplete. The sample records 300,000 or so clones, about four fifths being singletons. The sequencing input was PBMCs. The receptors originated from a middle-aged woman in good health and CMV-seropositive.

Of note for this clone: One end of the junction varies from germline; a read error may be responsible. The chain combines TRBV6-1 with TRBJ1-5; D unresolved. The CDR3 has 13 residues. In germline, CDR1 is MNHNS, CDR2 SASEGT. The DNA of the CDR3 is TGTGTCAGCATTAGCAGAGGGAATCAGCCCCAGCATTTT. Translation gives CVSISRGNQPQHF.

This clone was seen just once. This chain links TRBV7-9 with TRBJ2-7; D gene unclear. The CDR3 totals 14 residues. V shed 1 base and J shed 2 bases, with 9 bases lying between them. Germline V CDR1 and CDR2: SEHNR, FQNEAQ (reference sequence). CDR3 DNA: TGTGCCAGCAGCTTAGTGCAGTTCCCCTACGAGCAGTACTTC. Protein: CASSLVQFPYEQYF.

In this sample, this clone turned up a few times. The CDR3 protein is CASYLRTDTQYF. The CDR3 nucleotides are TGTGCCTCCTATCTGAGGACAGATACGCAGTATTTT. This chain connects TRBV30 to TRBJ2-3; no firm D call. This CDR3 spans 12 amino acids. V was clipped by 7 bases and J by 3 bases, with 11 bases between them. In germline, CDR1 is GTSNPN, CDR2 SVGIG (reference sequence).

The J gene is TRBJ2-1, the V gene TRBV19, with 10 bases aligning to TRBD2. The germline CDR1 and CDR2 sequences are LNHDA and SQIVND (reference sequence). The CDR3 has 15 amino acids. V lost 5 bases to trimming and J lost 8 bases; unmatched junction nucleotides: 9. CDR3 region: CASSRGLAGVDEQFF. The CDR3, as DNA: TGTGCCAGTAGTCGGGGGCTAGCGGGAGTGGATGAGCAGTTCTTC.

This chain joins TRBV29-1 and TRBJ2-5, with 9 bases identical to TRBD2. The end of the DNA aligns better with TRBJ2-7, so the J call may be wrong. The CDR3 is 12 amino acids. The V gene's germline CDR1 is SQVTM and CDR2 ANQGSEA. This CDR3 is CSGELAGREQYF. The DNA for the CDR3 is TGCAGCGGAGAACTAGCGGGTCGCGAGCAGTACTTC.

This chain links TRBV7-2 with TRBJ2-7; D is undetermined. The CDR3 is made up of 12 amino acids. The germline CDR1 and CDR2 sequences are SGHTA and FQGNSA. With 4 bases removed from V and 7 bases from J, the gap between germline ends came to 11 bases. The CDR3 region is CASSSTRVEQYF. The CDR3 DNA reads TGTGCCAGCAGCTCAACCCGAGTTGAGCAGTACTTC. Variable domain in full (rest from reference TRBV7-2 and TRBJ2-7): GAGVSQSPSNKVTEKGKDVELRCDPISGHTALYWYRQSLGQGLEFLIYFQGNSAPDKSGLPSDRFSAERTGGSVSTLTIQRTQQEDSAVYLCASSSTRVEQYFGPGTRLTVT.

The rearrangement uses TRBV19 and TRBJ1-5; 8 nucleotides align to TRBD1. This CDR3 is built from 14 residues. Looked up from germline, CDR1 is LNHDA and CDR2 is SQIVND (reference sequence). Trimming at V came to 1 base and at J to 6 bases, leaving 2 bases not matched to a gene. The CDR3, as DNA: TGTGCCAGTAGTATAGCGCAGGGGGCTCAGCCCCAGCATTTT. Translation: CASSIAQGAQPQHF.

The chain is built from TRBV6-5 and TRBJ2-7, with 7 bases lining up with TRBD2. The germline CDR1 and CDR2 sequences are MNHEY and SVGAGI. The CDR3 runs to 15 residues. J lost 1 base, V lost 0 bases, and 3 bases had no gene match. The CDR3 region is CASSYSARGSYEQYF. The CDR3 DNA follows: TGTGCCAGCAGTTACTCCGCGCGGGGGTCCTACGAGCAGTACTTC.

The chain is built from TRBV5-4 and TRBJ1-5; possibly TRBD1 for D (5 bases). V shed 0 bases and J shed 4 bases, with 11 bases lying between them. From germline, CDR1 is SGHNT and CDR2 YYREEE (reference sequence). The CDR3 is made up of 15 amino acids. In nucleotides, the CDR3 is TGTGCCAGCAGCTTGGGTCAGGGTGAAAATCAGCCCCAGCATTTT. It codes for CASSLGQGENQPQHF.

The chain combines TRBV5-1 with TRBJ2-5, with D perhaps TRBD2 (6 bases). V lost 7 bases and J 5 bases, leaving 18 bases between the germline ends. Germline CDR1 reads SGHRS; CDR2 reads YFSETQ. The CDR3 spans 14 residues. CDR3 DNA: TGCGCCAGCGCTAGAGCCCCGGGGGACGAGACCCAGTACTTC. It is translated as CASARAPGDETQYF.

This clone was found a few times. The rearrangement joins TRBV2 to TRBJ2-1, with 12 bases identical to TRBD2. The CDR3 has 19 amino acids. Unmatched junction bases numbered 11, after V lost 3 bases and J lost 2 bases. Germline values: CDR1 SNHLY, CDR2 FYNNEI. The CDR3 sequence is CASSDPGLAGTSTYNEQFF. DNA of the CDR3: TGTGCCAGCAGTGACCCCGGACTAGCGGGGACCTCAACCTACAATGAGCAGTTCTTC. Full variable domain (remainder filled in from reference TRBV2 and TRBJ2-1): EPEVTQTPSHQVTQMGQEVILRCVPISNHLYFYWYRQILGQKVEFLVSFYNNEISEKSEIFDDQFSVERPDGSNFTLKIRSTKLEDSAMYFCASSDPGLAGTSTYNEQFFGPGTRLTVL.

CDR3 coding DNA: TGCAGCGTTGAAGTTCAGGACAGGGCTGCAGATACGCAGTATTTT. This translates into CSVEVQDRAADTQYF. V is TRBV29-1 and J is TRBJ2-3, with 8 bases aligning to TRBD1. Germline V gene sequence: CDR1 SQVTM, CDR2 ANQGSEA. With 1 base clipped from V and 4 bases from J, the junction kept 7 bases outside the gene matches. This CDR3 is 15 amino acids long.

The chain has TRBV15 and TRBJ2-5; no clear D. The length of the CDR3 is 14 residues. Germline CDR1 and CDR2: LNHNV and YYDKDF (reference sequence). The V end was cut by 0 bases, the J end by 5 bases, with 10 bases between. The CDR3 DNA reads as TGTGCCACCAGCAGAGATCCGCAAGCGGAGACCCAGTACTTC. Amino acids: CATSRDPQAETQYF.

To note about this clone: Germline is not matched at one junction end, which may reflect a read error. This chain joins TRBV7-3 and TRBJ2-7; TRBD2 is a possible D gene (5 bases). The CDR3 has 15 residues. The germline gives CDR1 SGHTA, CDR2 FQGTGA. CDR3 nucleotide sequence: TGTTCCAGCAGCTTAGGTCGCGGGTTTGCCTACGAGCAGTACTTC. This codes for CSSSLGRGFAYEQYF.

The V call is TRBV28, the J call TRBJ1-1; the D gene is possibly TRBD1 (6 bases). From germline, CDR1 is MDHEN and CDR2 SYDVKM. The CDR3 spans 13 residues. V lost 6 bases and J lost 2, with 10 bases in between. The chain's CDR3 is CASSLQGNTEAFF. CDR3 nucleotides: TGTGCCAGCAGCTTACAGGGAAACACTGAAGCTTTCTTT. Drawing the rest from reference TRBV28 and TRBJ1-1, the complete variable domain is DVKVTQSSRYLVKRTGEKVFLECVQDMDHENMFWYRQDPGLGLRLIYFSYDVKMKEKGDIPEGYSVSREKKERFSLILESASTNQTSMYLCASSLQGNTEAFFGQGTRLTVV.

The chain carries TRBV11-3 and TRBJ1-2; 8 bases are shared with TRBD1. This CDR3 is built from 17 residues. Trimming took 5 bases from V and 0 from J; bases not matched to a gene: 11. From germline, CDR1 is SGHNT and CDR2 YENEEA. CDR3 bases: TGTGCCAGCAGCCCTTATCAGGGGGCCGGTTCTAACTATGGCTACACCTTC. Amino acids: CASSPYQGAGSNYGYTF.

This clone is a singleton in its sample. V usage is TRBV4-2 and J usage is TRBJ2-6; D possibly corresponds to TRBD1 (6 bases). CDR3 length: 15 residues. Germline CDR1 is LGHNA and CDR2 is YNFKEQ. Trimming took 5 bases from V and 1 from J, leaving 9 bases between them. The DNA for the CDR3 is TGTGCCAGCAGCTATACAGGGTCTGGGGCCAACGTCCTGACTTTC. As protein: CASSYTGSGANVLTF.

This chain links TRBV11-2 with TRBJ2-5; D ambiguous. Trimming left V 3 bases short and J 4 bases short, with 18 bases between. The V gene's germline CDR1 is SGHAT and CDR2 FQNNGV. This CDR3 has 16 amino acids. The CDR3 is CASSFPTTDRRETQYF. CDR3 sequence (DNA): TGTGCCAGCAGCTTTCCCACGACCGATCGGAGAGAGACCCAGTACTTC.

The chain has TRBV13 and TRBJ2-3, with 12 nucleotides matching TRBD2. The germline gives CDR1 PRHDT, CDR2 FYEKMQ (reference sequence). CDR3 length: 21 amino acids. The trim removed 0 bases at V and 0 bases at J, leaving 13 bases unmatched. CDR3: CASSLGPLAGGFDWSTDTQYF. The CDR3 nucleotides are TGTGCCAGCAGCTTAGGCCCGCTAGCGGGAGGGTTCGATTGGAGCACAGATACGCAGTATTTT.

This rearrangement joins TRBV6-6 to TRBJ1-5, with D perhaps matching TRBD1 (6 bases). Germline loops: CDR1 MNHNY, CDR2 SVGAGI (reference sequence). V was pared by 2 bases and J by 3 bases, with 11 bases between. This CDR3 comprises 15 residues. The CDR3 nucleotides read TGTGCCAGCAGTTACGGGCAGGGGAACAATCAGCCCCAGCATTTT. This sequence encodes CASSYGQGNNQPQHF.

The CDR3 here is CASRQRGARSSPLHF. CDR3 coding DNA: TGTGCCAGTAGGCAACGGGGGGCGAGGAGTTCACCCCTCCACTTT. The chain recombines TRBV19 with TRBJ1-6; weak D call: TRBD1 (6 bases). V shed 6 bases and J shed 9 bases, with 18 bases lying between them. The CDR3 contains 15 residues. CDR1 and CDR2 from the germline V gene are LNHDA and SQIVND (reference sequence). Combining the CDR3 with reference TRBV19 and TRBJ1-6 gives the whole variable domain DGGITQSPKYLFRKEGQNVTLSCEQNLNHDAMYWYRQDPGQGLRLIYYSQIVNDFQKGDIAEGYSVSREKKESFPLTVTSAQKNPTAFYLCASRQRGARSSPLHFGNGTRLTVT.

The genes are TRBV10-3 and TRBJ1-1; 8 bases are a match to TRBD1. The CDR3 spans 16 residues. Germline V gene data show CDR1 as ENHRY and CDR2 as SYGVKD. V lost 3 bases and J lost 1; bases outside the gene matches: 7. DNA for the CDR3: TGTGCCATCAGTGAATCTGGGACAGGTACGAACACTGAAGCTTTCTTT. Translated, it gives CAISESGTGTNTEAFF.

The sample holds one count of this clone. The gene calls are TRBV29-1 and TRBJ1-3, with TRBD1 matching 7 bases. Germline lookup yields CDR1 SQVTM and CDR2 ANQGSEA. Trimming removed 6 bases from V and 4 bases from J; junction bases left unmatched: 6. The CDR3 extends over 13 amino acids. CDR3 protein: CSVDRDSGNTIYF. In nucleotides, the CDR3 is TGCAGCGTGGATAGGGACAGCGGAAACACCATATATTTT.

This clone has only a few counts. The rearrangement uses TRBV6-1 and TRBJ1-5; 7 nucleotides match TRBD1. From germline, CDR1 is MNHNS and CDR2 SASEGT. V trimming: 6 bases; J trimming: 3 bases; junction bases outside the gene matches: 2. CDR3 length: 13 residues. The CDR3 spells CASSDRVNQPQHF. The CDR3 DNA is TGTGCCAGCAGCGACAGGGTCAATCAGCCCCAGCATTTT.

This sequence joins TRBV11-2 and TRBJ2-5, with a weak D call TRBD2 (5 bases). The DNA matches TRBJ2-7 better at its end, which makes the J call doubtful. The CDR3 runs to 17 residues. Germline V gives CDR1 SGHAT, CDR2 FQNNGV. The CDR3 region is CASSLDEASLGSYEQYF. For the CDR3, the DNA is TGTGCCAGCAGCTTAGATGAGGCTAGCTTGGGCTCCTACGAGCAGTACTTC.

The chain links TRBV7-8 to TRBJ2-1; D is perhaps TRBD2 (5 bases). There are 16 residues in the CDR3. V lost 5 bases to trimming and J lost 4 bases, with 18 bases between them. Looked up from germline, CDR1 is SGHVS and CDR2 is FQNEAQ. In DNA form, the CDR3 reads TGTGCCAGCAGCCCGCGTCCTGTACTAGGGTACAATGAGCAGTTCTTC. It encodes CASSPRPVLGYNEQFF.

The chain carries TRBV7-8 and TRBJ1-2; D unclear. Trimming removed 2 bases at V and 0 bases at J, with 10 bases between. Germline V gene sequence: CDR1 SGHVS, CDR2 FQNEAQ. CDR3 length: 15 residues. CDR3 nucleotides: TGTGCCAGCAGCTTATCTGAGGGCCCTAACTATGGCTACACCTTC. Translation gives CASSLSEGPNYGYTF.

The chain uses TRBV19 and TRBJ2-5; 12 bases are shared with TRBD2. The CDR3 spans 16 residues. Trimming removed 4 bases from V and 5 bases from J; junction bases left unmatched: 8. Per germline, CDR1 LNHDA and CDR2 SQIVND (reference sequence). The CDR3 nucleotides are TGTGCCAGTAGTACCGCGACTAGCGGGAGAGGGGAGACCCAGTACTTC. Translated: CASSTATSGRGETQYF.

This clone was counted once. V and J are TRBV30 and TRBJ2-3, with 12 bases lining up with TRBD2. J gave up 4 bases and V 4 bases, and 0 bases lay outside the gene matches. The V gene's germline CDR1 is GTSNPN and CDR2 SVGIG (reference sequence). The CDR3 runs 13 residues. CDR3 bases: TGTGCCTGGACTAGCGGGAGGGCAGATACGCAGTATTTT. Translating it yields CAWTSGRADTQYF.